The 27 T cell receptor beta chains below come from one sample, sequenced in a study of siplizumab effects on memory and regulatory T cells. The protocol was immunoSEQ multiplex PCR, while the TCRdb copy is restricted to in-frame clones and leaves out a portion. The data contain roughly 100,000 clones, 93% of them singletons. Material for sequencing was CD4+ T cells sorted from blood. These receptors were obtained from a human donor in good health.

This chain uses TRBV30 with TRBJ2-6; 8 bases align to TRBD2. V lost 0 bases, J lost 4 bases, and 5 bases stayed unmatched. The CDR3 contains 16 residues. CDR1 is GTSNPN and CDR2 is SVGIG in the germline V gene (reference sequence). The CDR3 spells CAWSVRGGPGANVLTF. The CDR3 nucleotides are TGTGCCTGGAGTGTACGCGGGGGGCCCGGGGCCAACGTCCTGACTTTC. Full variable domain (rest looked up from reference TRBV30 and TRBJ2-6): SQTIHQWPATLVQPVGSPLSLECTVEGTSNPNLYWYRQAAGRGLQLLFYSVGIGQISSEVPQNLSASRPQDRQFILSSKKLLLSDSGFYLCAWSVRGGPGANVLTFGAGSRLTVL.

This chain joins TRBV30 and TRBJ2-2; D gene ambiguous. V gave up 6 bases and J gave up 2 bases, with 4 bases separating them. The CDR3 extends over 11 amino acids. CDR1 is GTSNPN and CDR2 is SVGIG in the germline V gene (reference sequence). The CDR3 reads CACRNTGELFF. DNA for the CDR3: TGTGCCTGTCGAAACACCGGGGAGCTGTTTTTT.

The chain recombines TRBV19 with TRBJ2-7; 8 nucleotides align to TRBD1. The length of the CDR3 is 16 residues. Germline CDR1 LNHDA, CDR2 SQIVND (reference sequence). J lost 2 bases, V lost 4 bases, and 10 bases had no gene match. The CDR3 DNA reads as TGTGCCAGTAGTACCCTCGGCACAGGGGGTACCTACGAGCAGTACTTC. Translation gives CASSTLGTGGTYEQYF.

The chain couples TRBV7-3 to TRBJ1-6; D is uncertain. The CDR3 covers 13 residues. V was clipped by 2 bases and J by 7 bases, with 6 bases between them. CDR1 and CDR2 (germline): SGHTA, FQGTGA. DNA of the CDR3: TGTGCCAGCAGCTTAGCGAGAAATTCACCCCTCCACTTT. The encoded protein is CASSLARNSPLHF.

The J gene is TRBJ2-7, the V gene TRBV13, with a weak D call TRBD2 (5 bases). Germline loops: CDR1 PRHDT, CDR2 FYEKMQ (reference sequence). V was clipped by 4 bases and J by 6 bases, with 16 bases between them. This CDR3 is 14 amino acids long. The CDR3 DNA sequence: TGTGCCAGCAGCTCTATTACTAGTTTCCGCGAGCAGTACTTC. It specifies CASSSITSFREQYF. The complete variable domain, with remaining parts taken from reference TRBV13 and TRBJ2-7, reads AAGVIQSPRHLIKEKRETATLKCYPIPRHDTVYWYQQGPGQDPQFLISFYEKMQSDKGSIPDRFSAQQFSDYHSELNMSSLELGDSALYFCASSSITSFREQYFGPGTRLTVT.

The V call is TRBV4-1, the J call TRBJ1-3, with D perhaps TRBD1 (5 bases). Trimming removed 0 bases from V and 0 bases from J, with 15 bases in between. The CDR3 totals 18 residues. Per germline, CDR1 MGHRA and CDR2 YSYEKL. Written as DNA, the CDR3 is TGCGCCAGCAGCCAAGATCCGTGGGGGTTAGGCTCTGGAAACACCATATATTTT. This codes for CASSQDPWGLGSGNTIYF.

This clone was found once. One junction end disagrees with the germline gene, perhaps due to a read error. The chain couples TRBV5-6 to TRBJ1-2; D uncertain. CDR1 SGHDT and CDR2 YYEEEE come from the germline V gene. There are 11 residues in the CDR3. The CDR3 spells CASSLDSDRIF. The CDR3 DNA sequence: TGTGCCAGCAGCTTGGACTCGGACCGAATCTTC.

The CDR3 region has the DNA TGTGCCAGCAGTGAATTGACAGGGGGTTCCCTCCTACAATCTGAGCAGTTCTTC. It is translated as CASSELTGGSLLQSEQFF. The chain carries TRBV25-1 and TRBJ2-1, with 9 bases identical to TRBD1. Germline V CDR1 and CDR2: MGHDK, SYGVNS. This CDR3 is 18 amino acids long. With V trimmed by 1 base and J by 9 bases, 16 bases remained unmatched.

The chain carries TRBV10-3 and TRBJ1-1, with 10 bases fitting TRBD1. Germline CDR1 ENHRY, CDR2 SYGVKD. The CDR3 has 16 amino acids. The ends lost 10 bases at V and 0 bases at J; junction bases unmatched: 11. CDR3 residues: CATARQGASMNTEAFF. Written as DNA, the CDR3 is TGTGCCACTGCGAGACAGGGGGCGTCAATGAACACTGAAGCTTTCTTT.

Comments on this clone: A junction end diverges from the germline sequence, so it may reflect a read error. V usage is TRBV7-7 and J usage is TRBJ2-2, with D hard to call. The V gene's germline CDR1 is SSHAT and CDR2 FNYEAQ (reference sequence). This CDR3 region has 16 residues. The CDR3 spells CASSFRPAPDTGELFF. The CDR3 DNA sequence: TGTGCTAGCAGCTTTCGGCCAGCCCCCGACACCGGGGAGCTGTTTTTT.

The rearrangement uses TRBV30 and TRBJ2-5, with TRBD2 matching over 10 bases. In germline, CDR1 is GTSNPN, CDR2 SVGIG (reference sequence). This CDR3 spans 14 amino acids. The V segment lost 1 base and the J segment 1 base; nucleotides outside the gene matches: 0. The CDR3 sequence: CAWSGTSGQETQYF. The CDR3 DNA follows: TGTGCCTGGAGTGGGACTAGCGGCCAAGAGACCCAGTACTTC.

The rearrangement links TRBV4-1 to TRBJ2-6, with D hard to call. CDR3 length: 15 amino acids. CDR1 is MGHRA, CDR2 YSYEKL, per germline. The germline V and J ends were trimmed by 4 bases and 0 bases, with 7 bases remaining between them. CDR3 sequence reads: CASSPFNSGANVLTF. The DNA of the CDR3 is TGCGCCAGCAGCCCCTTTAACTCTGGGGCCAACGTCCTGACTTTC.

The rearrangement uses TRBV7-9 and TRBJ2-5, with D maybe TRBD1 (6 bases). Trimming stripped 2 bases from V and 5 bases from J, with 12 bases between. The CDR3 is 14 amino acids. CDR1 is SEHNR and CDR2 is FQNEAQ in the germline V gene (reference sequence). CDR3 amino acids: CASSLQGLGETQYF. CDR3 DNA: TGTGCCAGCAGCTTACAGGGGTTGGGGGAGACCCAGTACTTC.

The chain uses TRBV11-2 and TRBJ2-2; 10 bases map to TRBD2. The CDR3 runs to 18 residues. Trimming at V came to 6 bases and at J to 5 bases, leaving 15 bases not matched to a gene. Germline V gene lookup returns CDR1 SGHAT and CDR2 FQNNGV. CDR3 DNA sequence: TGTGCCAGCAGACTAGCGGGACAAAAGAGGGCCGGGACCGGGGAGCTGTTTTTT. This encodes CASRLAGQKRAGTGELFF.

The chain couples TRBV7-2 to TRBJ2-1; 8 positions agree with TRBD2. Losses at the gene ends were 2 bases for V and 7 bases for J; bases not matched to a gene: 7. Germline V gene sequence: CDR1 SGHTA, CDR2 FQGNSA. The CDR3 spans 15 residues. The CDR3, as DNA: TGTGCCAGCAGCTTAACGAGCGGGAGAACGAATGAGCAGTTCTTC. Translated, it gives CASSLTSGRTNEQFF. Combining the CDR3 with reference TRBV7-2 and TRBJ2-1 gives the whole variable domain GAGVSQSPSNKVTEKGKDVELRCDPISGHTALYWYRQSLGQGLEFLIYFQGNSAPDKSGLPSDRFSAERTGGSVSTLTIQRTQQEDSAVYLCASSLTSGRTNEQFFGPGTRLTVL.

The chain couples TRBV4-1 to TRBJ1-1, with D tentatively TRBD1 (6 bases). Looked up from germline, CDR1 is MGHRA and CDR2 is YSYEKL. The CDR3 runs to 15 residues. Trimming shortened V by 5 bases and J by 4 bases, and 17 bases separated the two germline ends. CDR3 nucleotide sequence: TGCGCCAGCAGCGAGGGGGTGAACGGGATCACTGAAGCTTTCTTT. Its translation: CASSEGVNGITEAFF.

This sequence joins TRBV6-1 and TRBJ2-2, with D maybe TRBD1 (6 bases). Trimming took off 2 bases at V and 3 bases at J, with 10 bases between the two ends. The germline V gene has CDR1 MNHNS and CDR2 SASEGT. The CDR3 is made up of 15 amino acids. CDR3 DNA sequence: TGTGCCAGCAGTGAATTAGGGGGACACACCGGGGAGCTGTTTTTT. This gives the protein CASSELGGHTGELFF.

This chain links TRBV15 with TRBJ1-2; 9 nucleotides match TRBD1. J was trimmed by 3 bases and V by 0 bases; bases with no gene match: 5. CDR1 is LNHNV and CDR2 is YYDKDF in the germline V gene (reference sequence). This CDR3 is built from 16 residues. The CDR3 reads CATSRDAGTGYYGYTF. DNA of the CDR3: TGTGCCACCAGCAGAGACGCCGGGACAGGGTACTATGGCTACACCTTC.

CDR3 in DNA: TGCAGTGCGGGGATAGATACGCAGTATTTT. This gives the protein CSAGIDTQYF. V usage is TRBV20-1 and J usage is TRBJ2-3, with D hard to call. The germline V and J ends were trimmed by 6 bases and 5 bases, with 6 bases remaining between them. This CDR3 has 10 residues. Germline CDR1 and CDR2: DFQATT and SNEGSKA (reference sequence).

This clone was seen once. The rearrangement joins TRBV6-5 to TRBJ2-7; D assignment may be TRBD1 or TRBD2 (6 bases each). The CDR3 runs to 13 residues. Germline loops: CDR1 MNHEY, CDR2 SVGAGI. With 6 bases removed from V and 3 bases from J, the gap between germline ends came to 12 bases. As DNA, the CDR3 is TGTGCCAGCAGAGGGGGGCCCCACTACGAGCAGTACTTC. Its protein product is CASRGGPHYEQYF.

The chain has TRBV15 and TRBJ2-2; D might be TRBD2 (5 bases). Trimming took off 0 bases at V and 6 bases at J, with 11 bases between the two ends. The germline CDR1 and CDR2 sequences are LNHNV and YYDKDF (reference sequence). The CDR3 length is 15 residues. This CDR3 reads CATSREVGEPGELFF. CDR3 nucleotides: TGTGCCACCAGCAGAGAAGTCGGGGAGCCCGGGGAGCTGTTTTTT.

This chain connects TRBV19 to TRBJ1-1; D not certain. Germline values: CDR1 LNHDA, CDR2 SQIVND (reference sequence). The CDR3 loop spans 14 amino acids. V shed 9 bases and J shed 1 base, with 15 bases lying between them. The CDR3 loop reads CASRYRLANTEAFF. Written as DNA, the CDR3 is TGTGCCAGCCGATACAGACTCGCGAACACTGAAGCTTTCTTT.

The gene calls are TRBV4-1 and TRBJ2-4; perhaps TRBD2 as D (5 bases). The V and J ends lost 5 bases and 0 bases respectively, with 14 bases between them. Germline loops: CDR1 MGHRA, CDR2 YSYEKL. The length of the CDR3 is 16 residues. CDR3 nucleotide sequence: TGCGCCAGCAGCGGACTGTCGTTCCTAGCCAAAAACATTCAGTACTTC. Protein product: CASSGLSFLAKNIQYF.

This clone occurred once. The rearrangement joins TRBV6-6 to TRBJ2-7; maybe TRBD1 (5 bases). The CDR3 spans 12 residues. The germline gives CDR1 MNHNY, CDR2 SVGAGI (reference sequence). V lost 4 bases and J 2 bases, leaving 6 bases between the germline ends. CDR3 region: CASSSDTYEQYF. The CDR3, as DNA: TGTGCCAGCAGTTCGGACACCTACGAGCAGTACTTC.

This chain joins TRBV11-3 and TRBJ2-7; 8 bases map to TRBD1. This CDR3 spans 14 amino acids. V lost 5 bases and J lost 6; bases outside the gene matches: 9. In germline, CDR1 is SGHNT, CDR2 YENEEA. The CDR3 region has the DNA TGTGCCAGCAGCAAACGGACAGGGAATTCCGAGCAGTACTTC. Protein sequence: CASSKRTGNSEQYF.

V gene TRBV4-2 combines with J gene TRBJ1-2, with TRBD1 matching over 10 bases. V lost 0 bases, J lost 4 bases, and 8 bases stayed unmatched. The CDR3 has 17 residues. CDR1 is LGHNA, CDR2 YNFKEQ, per germline. The CDR3 region has the DNA TGTGCCAGCAGCCAAGATGTTCGGGGACAGGGGATCTATGGCTACACCTTC. This gives the protein CASSQDVRGQGIYGYTF.

Only a few counts were recorded for this clone. This rearrangement joins TRBV6-6 to TRBJ1-6, with D unresolved. The CDR3 length is 16 residues. Germline-derived CDR1 and CDR2 are MNHNY and SVGAGI (reference sequence). Deletions cut 0 bases from V and 9 bases from J, with 15 bases between. CDR3 coding DNA: TGTGCCAGCAGTTACTCCCCCGATCCGAGGCCTTCACCCCTCCACTTT. It is translated as CASSYSPDPRPSPLHF.